This T cell receptor (beta chain) was found in a study of PD-1 blockade in classical Hodgkin lymphoma. Looking at the study overall: Patients were dosed intravenously with nivolumab at 3 mg/kg every 2 weeks. The study's findings and limits: Newly diagnosed patients and complete responders had comparable diversity at baseline. Newly diagnosed patients were said to have less baseline TCR diversity than healthy donors did.

Notes on this clone: As yet, its antigen is unknown.

The germline V gene has CDR1 SGHNT and CDR2 YYREEE (reference sequence). J lost 5 bases, V lost 3 bases, and 10 bases had no gene match. CDR3 length equals 15 residues. The protocol was immunoSEQ multiplex PCR, while the TCRdb copy is restricted to in-frame clones and leaves out a portion. The profile shows tens of thousands of clones, almost 85% of them singletons. Every one of the patients relapsed after autologous stem cell transplantation (brentuximab vedotin exposure was variable). The sequencing used peripheral blood mononuclear cells (PBMCs), collected before the second cycle of nivolumab. This chain uses TRBV5-4 with TRBJ1-2; 7 positions match TRBD1. This TCR was sampled from a human donor with classical Hodgkin lymphoma. The CDR3 region is CASSSGWDSLYGYTF. The CDR3 nucleotides read TGTGCCAGCAGCTCGGGCTGGGACAGCTTATATGGCTACACCTTC.